This T cell receptor beta chain came from a study of blood T cell repertoires in COVID-19. Study as a whole: Researchers got acute and convalescent COVID-19 samples from the United States, Italy and Spain. T cells, B-cell-depleted T cells, or PBMCs provided the cDNA or gDNA that served as material.

As processed by the authors: Reference gene primer amplification gave estimated nucleated cell counts. Assay used: immunoSEQ multiplex PCR; TCRdb lists only in-frame clones, some missing. From that table come the V and J calls and clone size; the DNA was used to work out D and trimming. The sample yields 150,000 to 190,000 clones, 76% seen once. The CDR3 has 12 residues. Trimming took 6 bases from V and 7 from J, leaving 12 bases between them. Sequences were obtained from peripheral blood. This rearrangement joins TRBV12-3 or TRBV12-4 to TRBJ1-2; no reliable D call. This TCR came from a woman of 80 years or more with acute or convalescent COVID-19. CDR3 region: CASRLESVGYTF. The CDR3 bases are TGTGCCAGCAGGTTGGAGTCGGTTGGCTACACCTTC.